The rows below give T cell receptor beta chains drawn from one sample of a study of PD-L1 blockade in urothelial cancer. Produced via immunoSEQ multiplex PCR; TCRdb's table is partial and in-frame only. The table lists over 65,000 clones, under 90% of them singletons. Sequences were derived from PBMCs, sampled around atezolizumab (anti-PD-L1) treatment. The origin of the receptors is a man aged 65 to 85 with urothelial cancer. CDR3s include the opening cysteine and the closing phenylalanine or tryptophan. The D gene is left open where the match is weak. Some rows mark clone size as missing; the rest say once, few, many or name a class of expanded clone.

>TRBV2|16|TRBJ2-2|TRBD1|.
TGTGCCAGCAGTGTCTGGGACAGGGATGATACCGGGGAGCTGTTTTTT
CASSVWDRDDTGELFF
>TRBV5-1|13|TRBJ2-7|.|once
TGCGCCAGCAGCTTGTCACCAGGCTCCGAGCAGTACTTC
CASSLSPGSEQYF
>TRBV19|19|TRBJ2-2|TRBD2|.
TGTGCCAGTAGTATGGGGACTAGCGGGAGAGCTCAGAGCACCGGGGAGCTGTTTTTT
CASSMGTSGRAQSTGELFF
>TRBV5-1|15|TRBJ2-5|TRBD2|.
TGCGCCAGCAGCGGAGGGGTAGCGGGAGTTGAGACCCAGTACTTC
CASSGGVAGVETQYF
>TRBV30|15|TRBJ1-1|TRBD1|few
TGTGCCTGGAGCGGACAGGGTCTAACTACCACTGAAGCTTTCTTT
CAWSGQGLTTTEAFF
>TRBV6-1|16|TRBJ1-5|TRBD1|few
TGTGCCAGCAGTGAACCCGGGACAGGCTTGAATCAGCCCCAGCATTTT
CASSEPGTGLNQPQHF
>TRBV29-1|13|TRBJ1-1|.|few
TGCAGCGTTGAACGTGTGGGGGGTCTTGAAGCTTTCTTT
CSVERVGGLEAFF
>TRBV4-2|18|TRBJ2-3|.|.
TGTGCCAGCAGCCCACTTCGGTCGGAGGCGGCGTTCACAGATACGCAGTATTTT
CASSPLRSEAAFTDTQYF
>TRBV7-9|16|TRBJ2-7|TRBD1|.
TGTGCCAGCAGCTCCACCCCCCCGACAGGGATCTACGAGCAGTACTTC
CASSSTPPTGIYEQYF
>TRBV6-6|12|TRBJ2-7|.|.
TGTGCCAGCAGTCGCGGACTATACGAGCAGTACTTC
CASSRGLYEQYF
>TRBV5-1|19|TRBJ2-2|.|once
TGCGCCAGCAGCTCCTACCGAGGGACTCGCCAACGGAACACCGGGGAGCTGTTTTTT
CASSSYRGTRQRNTGELFF
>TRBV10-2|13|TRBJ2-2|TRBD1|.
TGCGCCAGCAACCCGACAGGGTCCGGGGAGCTGTTTTTT
CASNPTGSGELFF
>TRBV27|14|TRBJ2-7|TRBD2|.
TGTGCCAGCAGCCCCCGACTAGCGGGAGAGGAGCAGTACTTC
CASSPRLAGEEQYF
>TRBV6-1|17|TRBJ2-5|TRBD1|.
TGTGCCAGCAGTGAACTTTCGGGACAGGGCCCCCGGGGGACCCAGTACTTC
CASSELSGQGPRGTQYF
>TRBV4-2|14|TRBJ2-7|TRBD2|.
TGTGCCAGCAGCCAAGATCTAGCGGCCTACGAGCAGTACTTC
CASSQDLAAYEQYF
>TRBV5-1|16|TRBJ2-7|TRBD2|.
TGCGCCAGCAGCTTGCGTAGCGGGAGTGTAGGATCCGAGCAGTACTTC
CASSLRSGSVGSEQYF
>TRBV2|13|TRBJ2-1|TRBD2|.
TGTGCCAGCAGAGTGGGACTAGCGGGAGCCCAGTTCTTC
CASRVGLAGAQFF
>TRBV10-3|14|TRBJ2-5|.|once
TGTGCCATCAGTGAATCGGGAAGGCGCGAGACCCAGTACTTC
CAISESGRRETQYF
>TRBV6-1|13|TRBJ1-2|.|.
TGTGCCAGCAGTGTTCGGGGGGGAAGTGGCTACACCTTC
CASSVRGGSGYTF
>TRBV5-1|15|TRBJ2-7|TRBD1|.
TGCGCCAGCAGGCAGGGACAGGGGCCTGTCTACGAGCAGTACTTC
CASRQGQGPVYEQYF
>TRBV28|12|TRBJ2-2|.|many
TGTGCCAGCTTTAGCGTCAGCGGGGAGCTGTTTTTT
CASFSVSGELFF
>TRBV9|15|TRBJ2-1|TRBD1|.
TGTGCCAGCAGCGTTGATGACAGGGGGCATAATGAGCAGTTCTTC
CASSVDDRGHNEQFF
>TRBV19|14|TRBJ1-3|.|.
TGTGCCAGTATGGGTGGCGGCTCTGGAAACACCATATATTTT
CASMGGGSGNTIYF
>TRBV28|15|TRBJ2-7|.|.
TGTGCCAGCAGTACCGGAGGCACTAGTTTAAACGAGCAGTACTTC
CASSTGGTSLNEQYF
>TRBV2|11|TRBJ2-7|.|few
TGTGCCAGCAAGGCGCAGGTAAAGCAGTACTTC
CASKAQVKQYF
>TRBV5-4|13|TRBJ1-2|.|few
TGTGCCAGCAGCCCGCGGGGGGAAGCGGGCTACACCTTC
CASSPRGEAGYTF
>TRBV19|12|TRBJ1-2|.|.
TGTGCCAGTAGTATTAACGAGAATGGCTACACCTTC
CASSINENGYTF
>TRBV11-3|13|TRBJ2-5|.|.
TGTGCCAGCAGCCTTACAGGTTCAGAGACCCAGTACTTC
CASSLTGSETQYF
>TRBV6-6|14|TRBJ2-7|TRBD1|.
TGTGCCAGCAGGGATGGGGGACAGTCCTACGAGCAGTACTTC
CASRDGGQSYEQYF
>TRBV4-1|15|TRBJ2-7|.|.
TGCGCCAGCAGCCCTAAGGGACAAGGAGGATACGAGCAGTACTTC
CASSPKGQGGYEQYF
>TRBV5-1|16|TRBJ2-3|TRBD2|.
TGCGCCAGCAGCTTCAGGGCTAGCGGGAGCACAGATACGCAGTATTTT
CASSFRASGSTDTQYF
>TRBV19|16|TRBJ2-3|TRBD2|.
TGTGCCAGTAGTTTTTTAGCGGGAGAGAGAACAGATACGCAGTATTTT
CASSFLAGERTDTQYF
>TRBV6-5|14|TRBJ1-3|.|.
TGTGCCAGCAGTTACTCGGCCAGAGGAGACACCATATATTTT
CASSYSARGDTIYF